The rows below give T cell receptor beta chains drawn from one sample of a study of CD8+ T cells in alopecia areata. Produced via immunoSEQ multiplex PCR; TCRdb's table is partial and in-frame only. The table includes 150,000 to 200,000 clones, around 49% detected once. The specimen comprised CD8+ T cells sorted from blood, sampled at week 52, from a patient treated with tofacitinib. The receptor source for this set is a human donor with alopecia areata. Each CDR3 is given with its conserved first and last residue. A D gene is named only where the DNA matches it firmly. Where a row states a size, it is once, few, many or the class of an expanded clone; other rows omit it.

size: few; D: .; V: TRBV2; J: TRBJ1-1; CDR3: CASSEGGITEAFF; DNA: TGTGCCAGCAGTGAAGGGGGTATAACTGAAGCTTTCTTT
size: .; D: TRBD1; V: TRBV10-3; J: TRBJ1-5; CDR3: CAISGYRGQPQHF; DNA: TGTGCCATCAGTGGGTACAGGGGTCAGCCCCAGCATTTT
size: .; D: TRBD2; V: TRBV2; J: TRBJ2-1; CDR3: CASSPLAGMENEQFF; DNA: TGTGCCAGCAGTCCACTAGCGGGGATGGAGAATGAGCAGTTCTTC
size: few; D: TRBD1; V: TRBV29-1; J: TRBJ1-4; CDR3: CSVDRGDEKLFF; DNA: TGCAGCGTCGACAGGGGAGATGAAAAACTGTTTTTT
size: few; D: .; V: TRBV6-5; J: TRBJ1-1; CDR3: CASSYSGPGGNTEAFF; DNA: TGTGCCAGCAGTTACTCCGGGCCTGGAGGGAACACTGAAGCTTTCTTT
size: .; D: .; V: TRBV29-1; J: TRBJ1-2; CDR3: CSVLGRAYGYTF; DNA: TGCAGCGTTCTGGGCAGAGCATATGGCTACACCTTC
size: .; D: .; V: TRBV19; J: TRBJ2-3; CDR3: CASSGDPRTTDTQYF; DNA: TGTGCCAGTAGCGGAGACCCCCGGACCACAGATACGCAGTATTTT
size: few; D: TRBD1; V: TRBV7-9; J: TRBJ2-5; CDR3: CASSSPSDRPPRETQYF; DNA: TGTGCCAGCAGCTCTCCCTCGGACAGGCCACCGCGGGAGACCCAGTACTTC
size: .; D: TRBD1; V: TRBV9; J: TRBJ2-1; CDR3: CASSQGGDEQFF; DNA: TGTGCCAGCAGCCAAGGGGGCGATGAGCAGTTCTTC
size: .; D: TRBD1; V: TRBV27; J: TRBJ1-4; CDR3: CASSSTGTGGEKLFF; DNA: TGTGCCAGCAGTTCCACCGGGACAGGGGGTGAAAAACTGTTTTTT
size: .; D: TRBD1; V: TRBV27; J: TRBJ2-3; CDR3: CASSLRDSSTDTQYF; DNA: TGTGCCAGCAGTTTAAGGGACAGCAGCACAGATACGCAGTATTTT
size: once; D: TRBD1; V: TRBV11-2; J: TRBJ2-1; CDR3: CASSLMGQGYNEQFF; DNA: TGTGCCAGCAGCTTAATGGGACAGGGGTATAATGAGCAGTTCTTC
size: .; D: TRBD2; V: TRBV7-9; J: TRBJ2-3; CDR3: CASSLWLAGVTDTQYF; DNA: TGTGCCAGCAGCTTATGGCTAGCGGGGGTCACAGATACGCAGTATTTT
size: .; D: TRBD1; V: TRBV2; J: TRBJ2-7; CDR3: CASSEALQGAFYEQYF; DNA: TGTGCCAGCAGTGAAGCGCTTCAGGGGGCCTTCTACGAGCAGTACTTC
size: .; D: .; V: TRBV2; J: TRBJ2-5; CDR3: CASSGQLRETQYF; DNA: TGTGCCAGCAGTGGGCAGCTCCGAGAGACCCAGTACTTC
size: .; D: TRBD1; V: TRBV7-7; J: TRBJ2-7; CDR3: CASSLGTGVYEQYF; DNA: TGTGCTAGCAGCCTCGGGACAGGGGTCTACGAGCAGTACTTC
size: .; D: .; V: TRBV5-1; J: TRBJ1-1; CDR3: CASSPQGFGAFF; DNA: TGCGCCAGCAGCCCACAGGGTTTTGGAGCTTTCTTT
size: few; D: TRBD2; V: TRBV7-9; J: TRBJ2-1; CDR3: CASSSGLAANNEQFF; DNA: TGTGCCAGCAGCTCGGGACTAGCGGCGAACAATGAGCAGTTCTTC
size: .; D: .; V: TRBV27; J: TRBJ2-7; CDR3: CASSQDRSPYEQYF; DNA: TGTGCCAGCAGCCAAGACAGGAGTCCCTACGAGCAGTACTTC
size: .; D: .; V: TRBV27; J: TRBJ1-1; CDR3: CASSSDRDTEAFF; DNA: TGTGCCAGCAGCTCGGACAGAGACACTGAAGCTTTCTTT
size: .; D: .; V: TRBV5-4; J: TRBJ2-3; CDR3: CASSYDRSTDTQYF; DNA: TGTGCCAGCAGCTATGACAGAAGCACAGATACGCAGTATTTT
size: .; D: TRBD1; V: TRBV29-1; J: TRBJ1-2; CDR3: CSVYQGQIYGYTF; DNA: TGCAGCGTTTACCAGGGACAGATCTATGGCTACACCTTC
size: once; D: TRBD2; V: TRBV5-1; J: TRBJ2-1; CDR3: CASSPIGGAYNEQFF; DNA: TGCGCCAGCAGTCCCATCGGGGGGGCCTACAATGAGCAGTTCTTC
size: .; D: TRBD1; V: TRBV6-4; J: TRBJ2-3; CDR3: CASSVEQGETDTQYF; DNA: TGTGCCAGCAGTGTGGAACAGGGGGAGACAGATACGCAGTATTTT
size: once; D: TRBD1; V: TRBV5-1; J: TRBJ2-7; CDR3: CASSLRQGAYEQYF; DNA: TGCGCCAGCAGCTTACGACAGGGTGCTTACGAGCAGTACTTC
size: .; D: TRBD1; V: TRBV4-3; J: TRBJ2-7; CDR3: CASSQGQGSAYEQYF; DNA: TGCGCCAGCAGCCAAGGACAGGGAAGTGCCTACGAGCAGTACTTC
size: few; D: TRBD2; V: TRBV10-3; J: TRBJ2-3; CDR3: CAGRLAGITDTQYF; DNA: TGTGCCGGTAGACTAGCGGGGATCACAGATACGCAGTATTTT
size: .; D: .; V: TRBV6-5; J: TRBJ2-2; CDR3: CASSPPGVGTGELFF; DNA: TGTGCCAGCAGTCCGCCCGGAGTTGGGACCGGGGAGCTGTTTTTT
size: few; D: TRBD1; V: TRBV15; J: TRBJ2-5; CDR3: CATSRRTGGVETQYF; DNA: TGTGCCACCAGCCGCCGGACAGGGGGCGTAGAGACCCAGTACTTC
size: .; D: .; V: TRBV7-3; J: TRBJ2-5; CDR3: CASSKDRMQETQYF; DNA: TGTGCCAGCAGCAAAGACAGAATGCAAGAGACCCAGTACTTC
size: .; D: .; V: TRBV10-1; J: TRBJ2-1; CDR3: CASSESEGPTYNEQFF; DNA: TGCGCCAGCAGTGAGTCCGAGGGTCCCACGTACAATGAGCAGTTCTTC
size: .; D: TRBD1; V: TRBV5-6; J: TRBJ1-6; CDR3: CASSSLTGWHSPLHF; DNA: TGTGCCAGCAGCTCCCTGACAGGGTGGCATTCACCCCTCCACTTT
size: .; D: .; V: TRBV10-3; J: TRBJ2-5; CDR3: CAISTSAGALGETQYF; DNA: TGTGCCATCAGTACCTCAGCAGGGGCCCTTGGAGAGACCCAGTACTTC
size: few; D: .; V: TRBV7-9; J: TRBJ1-2; CDR3: CASSTRSGVPGYTF; DNA: TGTGCCAGCAGCACCCGATCGGGAGTTCCAGGCTACACCTTC
size: .; D: .; V: TRBV14; J: TRBJ1-1; CDR3: CASSQDFDLSTEAFF; DNA: TGTGCCAGCAGCCAAGATTTCGACCTGAGCACTGAAGCTTTCTTT
size: .; D: TRBD2; V: TRBV27; J: TRBJ2-1; CDR3: CASSSPGGGAYNEQFF; DNA: TGTGCCAGCAGCTCCCCTGGCGGGGGGGCCTACAATGAGCAGTTCTTC
size: .; D: .; V: TRBV7-2; J: TRBJ1-2; CDR3: CASSLSNLYGYTF; DNA: TGTGCCAGCAGCTTATCGAATCTCTATGGCTACACCTTC
size: few; D: TRBD1; V: TRBV9; J: TRBJ2-3; CDR3: CASQGGTDTQYF; DNA: TGTGCCAGCCAGGGGGGCACAGATACGCAGTATTTT
size: few; D: .; V: TRBV27; J: TRBJ1-2; CDR3: CASQGVSKVGNYGYTF; DNA: TGTGCCAGCCAAGGGGTTTCGAAAGTTGGTAACTATGGCTACACCTTC
size: .; D: .; V: TRBV5-1; J: TRBJ1-4; CDR3: CASSPWGRELFF; DNA: TGCGCCAGCAGCCCCTGGGGCAGGGAACTGTTTTTT
size: .; D: .; V: TRBV5-6; J: TRBJ2-7; CDR3: CASSLESYEQYF; DNA: TGTGCCAGCAGCTTGGAGTCGTACGAGCAGTACTTC